The 31 T cell receptor beta chains presented below share a single source sample, sequenced in a study of neurological immune-mediated disorders. TCRdb reprocessed the 5' RACE reads with MiXCR, giving one entry per CDR3 protein. Here the sample spans approximately 65,000 distinct CDR3 sequences, 4.1% being singletons. The sample consisted of PBMCs. Receptor source: a man aged 50 or older with multiple sclerosis.

This clonotype was detected only a few times. The V gene is TRBV20-1, the J gene TRBJ1-5; perhaps TRBD1 as D (5 bases). CDR1 and CDR2 from the germline V gene are DFQATT and SNEGSKA (reference sequence). Trimming took off 3 bases at V and 4 bases at J, with 13 bases between the two ends. The CDR3 is 14 amino acids. In nucleotides, the CDR3 is TGCAGTGCTAGCGCAGGGATGCTTAATCAGCCCCAGCATTTT. Translating it yields CSASAGMLNQPQHF.

This clonotype was detected a few times. Written as DNA, the CDR3 is TGTGCCAGCAGTGGTCTAGCGCCCTTTTCCGGGGAGCTGTTTTTT. Amino acids: CASSGLAPFSGELFF. The chain recombines TRBV12-3 or TRBV12-4 with TRBJ2-2; a weak D match, TRBD2 (6 bases). The CDR3 covers 15 residues. V lost 5 bases, J lost 6 bases, and 16 bases lay in between.

This clonotype has at least ten counts. The gene calls are TRBV5-8 and TRBJ2-3; 9 nucleotides align to TRBD2. Per germline, CDR1 SGHTS and CDR2 YDEGEE. This CDR3 spans 16 amino acids. The ends lost 0 bases at V and 0 bases at J; junction bases unmatched: 2. The CDR3 protein is CASSLGAGGSTDTQYF. In nucleotides, the CDR3 is TGTGCCAGCAGCTTGGGTGCGGGGGGGAGCACAGATACGCAGTATTTT.

This clonotype was detected only a few times. V gene TRBV12-3 or TRBV12-4 combines with J gene TRBJ2-2; D gene uncertain. The CDR3 runs 12 residues. V was shortened by 6 bases and J by 1 base, with 3 bases between the two germline ends. CDR3 in amino acids: CASRQNTGELFF. CDR3 sequence (DNA): TGTGCCAGCAGGCAGAACACCGGGGAGCTGTTTTTT.

This clonotype was counted ten times or more. The V call is TRBV18, the J call TRBJ2-6; tentative D call: TRBD2 (5 bases). Per the germline V gene, CDR1 is KGHSH and CDR2 is LQKENI. The CDR3 sequence is 15 residues long. Trimming removed 3 bases at V and 0 bases at J, with 6 bases between. The CDR3 nucleotides read TGTGCCAGCTCACCGAGGGCCTCTGGGGCCAACGTCCTGACTTTC. Translation gives CASSPRASGANVLTF. The full variable domain, in which reference TRBV18 and TRBJ2-6 provide the parts outside the CDR3, is NAGVMQNPRHLVRRRGQEARLRCSPMKGHSHVYWYRQLPEEGLKFMVYLQKENIIDESGMPKERFSAEFPKEGPSILRIQQVVRGDSAAYFCASSPRASGANVLTFGAGSRLTVL.

Ten or more counts support this clonotype. V and J are TRBV28 and TRBJ1-5; weak D call: TRBD1 (6 bases). The CDR3 loop spans 16 amino acids. CDR1 and CDR2 (germline): MDHEN, SYDVKM. Trimming stripped 5 bases from V and 4 bases from J, with 18 bases between. CDR3: CASSPPGVGRNQPQHF. The CDR3 DNA is TGTGCCAGCAGTCCCCCAGGGGTTGGCCGAAATCAGCCCCAGCATTTT.

This clonotype was seen more than once but under ten times. The chain links TRBV20-1 to TRBJ2-1; 10 bases match TRBD2. The CDR3 has 20 residues. V shed 0 bases and J 0 bases; nucleotides not matched to a gene: 14. From germline, CDR1 is DFQATT and CDR2 SNEGSKA (reference sequence). CDR3 residues: CSARDLGAGGHMTSYNEQFF. The CDR3 DNA reads as TGCAGTGCTAGAGATCTCGGAGCGGGGGGGCATATGACCTCCTACAATGAGCAGTTCTTC.

The table lists this clonotype with many counts. At one end, the junction sequence differs from germline, possibly due to a read error. The rearrangement joins TRBV5-6 to TRBJ1-5, with no clear D. The CDR3 is 12 amino acids. Looked up from germline, CDR1 is SGHDT and CDR2 is YYEEEE. The CDR3 loop reads CASSTDNQPQNF. The CDR3 DNA reads as TGTGCCAGCAGCACCGACAATCAGCCCCAGAATTTT. The variable domain in full, completed from reference TRBV5-6 and TRBJ1-5, reads DAGVTQSPTHLIKTRGQQVTLRCSPKSGHDTVSWYQQALGQGPQFIFQYYEEEERQRGNFPDRFSGHQFPNYSSELNVNALLLGDSALYLCASSTDNQPQNFGDGTRLSIL.

This clonotype appeared many times. This chain uses TRBV12-3 or TRBV12-4 with TRBJ2-5; tentatively, D is TRBD2 (5 bases). CDR3 length: 15 amino acids. V lost 3 bases and J lost 7, with 18 bases in between. The CDR3 DNA reads as TGTGCCAGCAGTTTGACGGCGGGTGCCCCTGGGACCCAGTACTTC. This gives the protein CASSLTAGAPGTQYF.

This clonotype was observed at least ten times. The V gene is TRBV7-2, the J gene TRBJ2-5; the D gene is possibly TRBD1 (5 bases). This CDR3 is built from 14 residues. Trimming pared 1 base from V and 3 bases from J, leaving 9 bases between. CDR1 and CDR2 (germline): SGHTA, FQGNSA. CDR3 sequence reads: CASSLGATEETQYF. CDR3 coding DNA: TGTGCCAGCAGCTTAGGGGCGACAGAAGAGACCCAGTACTTC.

This clonotype has a count of ten or more. J is TRBJ2-2 and V is TRBV5-1; D could derive from TRBD1 or TRBD2 (5 bases each). The CDR3 length is 13 residues. Germline lookup yields CDR1 SGHRS and CDR2 YFSETQ. The CDR3 loop reads CASGRANTGELFF. CDR3 nucleotide sequence: TGCGCGTCGGGGCGAGCGAACACCGGGGAGCTGTTTTTT.

In this sample, this clonotype turned up many times. The DNA of the CDR3 is TGCAGTGCTAGGCCCGGGGGCGGATTTTCTCGAGAGACCCAGTACTTC. It translates to CSARPGGGFSRETQYF. The chain links TRBV20-1 to TRBJ2-5; D may be TRBD1 or TRBD2 (6 bases each). The CDR3 is 16 residues long. CDR1 is DFQATT, CDR2 SNEGSKA, per germline (reference sequence). V was clipped by 3 bases and J by 4 bases, with 21 bases between them.

This clonotype was counted at least ten times. The rearrangement joins TRBV20-1 to TRBJ2-7, with D perhaps matching TRBD2 (5 bases). Trimming removed 4 bases from V and 3 bases from J, with 19 bases in between. The CDR3 length is 15 residues. Germline values: CDR1 DFQATT, CDR2 SNEGSKA (reference sequence). The CDR3 bases are TGCAGTGCTACGGGCCCGGGGTTCAGTAACTACGAGCAGTACTTC. Protein product: CSATGPGFSNYEQYF.

This clonotype was recorded many times. The chain combines TRBV6-1 with TRBJ2-4; no clear D gene. The CDR3 contains 15 residues. The V end lost 5 bases, the J end lost 0 bases, and 11 bases lay between the germline ends. The germline gives CDR1 MNHNS, CDR2 SASEGT. The CDR3 DNA sequence: TGTGCCAGCAGTATTTTAAGTCTAGCCAAAAACATTCAGTACTTC. Translating it yields CASSILSLAKNIQYF.

At least ten counts were recorded for this clonotype. The chain is built from TRBV7-2 and TRBJ2-1, with 7 positions matching TRBD2. V shed 4 bases, J shed 5 bases, and the junction held 5 bases outside the gene matches. This CDR3 has 14 residues. CDR1 SGHTA and CDR2 FQGNSA come from the germline V gene. The CDR3 is CASSSRTSHNEQFF. Written as DNA, the CDR3 is TGTGCCAGCAGCTCCCGGACTAGTCACAATGAGCAGTTCTTC.

Many counts were recorded for this clonotype. The CDR3 DNA follows: TGTGCCAGTAGTTTCGACTACAACACAGATACGCAGTATTTT. This sequence encodes CASSFDYNTDTQYF. J is TRBJ2-3 and V is TRBV19; the D gene is possibly TRBD2 (5 bases). The CDR3 extends over 14 amino acids. Trimming took off 5 bases at V and 2 bases at J, with 11 bases between the two ends. Germline CDR1 is LNHDA and CDR2 is SQIVND (reference sequence).

This clonotype was seen repeatedly, ten times or more. The chain joins TRBV20-1 to TRBJ2-3, with 8 bases fitting TRBD2. V lost 2 bases and J lost 5; bases outside the gene matches: 9. Germline loops: CDR1 DFQATT, CDR2 SNEGSKA (reference sequence). The CDR3 is 15 amino acids. This CDR3 reads CSARMGLGVVDTQYF. The CDR3 DNA sequence: TGCAGTGCTAGAATGGGACTAGGGGTCGTAGATACGCAGTATTTT.

This clonotype came up many times. The V call is TRBV9, the J call TRBJ2-2; a weak D match, TRBD1 (5 bases). This CDR3 is 14 amino acids long. Germline V lookup: CDR1 SGDLS, CDR2 YYNGEE. The V end was cut by 6 bases, the J end by 5 bases, with 14 bases between. The CDR3 DNA is TGTGCCAGCACCCAGGGTGCCGGGACCGGGGAGCTGTTTTTT. Translating it yields CASTQGAGTGELFF.

This clonotype appeared a few times. This may be a read error: a much more frequent sequence differs by one nucleotide. In DNA form, the CDR3 reads TGCGCCAGCAGTGAGTCGGGGACAGGAACAGATACGAAGTATTTT. The encoded protein is CASSESGTGTDTKYF. The V gene is TRBV10-1, the J gene TRBJ2-3; 8 bases match TRBD1. The CDR3 is made up of 15 amino acids. CDR1 and CDR2 (germline): WNHNN, SYGVQD (reference sequence).

At least ten counts were recorded for this clonotype. The chain uses TRBV7-9 and TRBJ2-3, with a possible D match to TRBD2 (7 bases). From germline, CDR1 is SEHNR and CDR2 FQNEAQ (reference sequence). With 5 bases removed from V and 2 bases from J, the gap between germline ends came to 20 bases. The CDR3 is 17 amino acids. The CDR3 DNA is TGTGCCAGCAGCAAAATACCGCGGGGGCCAAACACAGATACGCAGTATTTT. Translated, it gives CASSKIPRGPNTDTQYF.

This clonotype has a count of ten or more. This sequence joins TRBV27 and TRBJ2-1; possibly TRBD2 for D (7 bases). CDR3 size: 14 residues. V was trimmed by 2 bases and J by 4 bases, leaving 9 bases between them. Per the germline V gene, CDR1 is MNHEY and CDR2 is SMNVEV (reference sequence). In DNA form, the CDR3 reads TGTGCCAGCAGTTTACGGGGGGCGTACAATGAGCAGTTCTTC. Amino acids: CASSLRGAYNEQFF.

In this sample, this clonotype turned up a few times. This sequence joins TRBV5-1 and TRBJ2-3, with a tentative D call TRBD1 (6 bases). The J call may not be correct, given that the DNA end is closer to TRBJ1-5. Germline CDR1 is SGHRS and CDR2 is YFSETQ. This CDR3 spans 18 amino acids. The CDR3 sequence is CASSLLDGGPIRVDTQHF. In DNA, the CDR3 is TGCGCCAGCAGCTTATTAGACGGGGGGCCAATCAGGGTAGATACGCAGCATTTT.

This clonotype was counted only a few times. The chain employs TRBV29-1 and TRBJ1-5; D call uncertain. CDR3 length: 15 residues. V lost 4 bases and J 6 bases, leaving 19 bases between the germline ends. CDR1 SQVTM and CDR2 ANQGSEA come from the germline V gene. The CDR3 DNA reads as TGCAGCGTTGCCCAAAGCGCAGCAGGAAGTCAGCCCCAGCATTTT. Translated: CSVAQSAAGSQPQHF.

V is TRBV7-9 and J is TRBJ2-2; 8 nucleotides match TRBD1. Germline CDR1 SEHNR, CDR2 FQNEAQ (reference sequence). J gave up 6 bases and V 3 bases, and 3 bases lay outside the gene matches. The CDR3 spans 14 residues. CDR3 sequence (DNA): TGTGCCAGCAGCTTTGGACAGGGACCCGGGGAGCTGTTTTTT. Translating gives CASSFGQGPGELFF. Full variable domain (rest looked up from reference TRBV7-9 and TRBJ2-2): DTGVSQNPRHKITKRGQNVTFRCDPISEHNRLYWYRQTLGQGPEFLTYFQNEAQLEKSRLLSDRFSAERPKGSFSTLEIQRTEQGDSAMYLCASSFGQGPGELFFGEGSRLTVL.

There are a few counts of this clonotype. This may be a read error, as it is one base from a much larger clone. Without the conserved terminal phenylalanine or tryptophan, this CDR3 likely stems from a read error. Written as DNA, the CDR3 is TGCGCCAGCAGCTTGGCCTCCCGCGGAGGCCAAAACATTCAGTACTGC. This encodes CASSLASRGGQNIQYC. This chain links TRBV5-1 with TRBJ2-4; tentative D call: TRBD2 (5 bases). The CDR3 extends over 16 amino acids. From germline, CDR1 is SGHRS and CDR2 YFSETQ. Trimming left V 0 bases short and J 5 bases short, with 15 bases between.

This clonotype was counted many times. The chain uses TRBV5-1 and TRBJ2-3, with 9 bases that match TRBD2. Germline V gives CDR1 SGHRS, CDR2 YFSETQ. The CDR3 totals 16 residues. Unmatched junction bases numbered 8, after V lost 0 bases and J lost 6 bases. This CDR3 reads CASSLVVAGAGDTQYF. DNA for the CDR3: TGCGCCAGCAGCTTGGTAGTAGCGGGGGCCGGGGATACGCAGTATTTT.

The sample holds many counts of this clonotype. The chain has TRBV20-1 and TRBJ2-1; 13 nucleotides match TRBD2. V lost 2 bases to trimming and J lost 1 base; unmatched junction nucleotides: 2. The CDR3 loop spans 16 amino acids. CDR1 is DFQATT and CDR2 is SNEGSKA in the germline V gene (reference sequence). This CDR3 reads CSARTSGGVSYNEQFF. CDR3 nucleotide sequence: TGCAGTGCTAGAACTAGCGGGGGGGTTTCCTACAATGAGCAGTTCTTC.

The sample holds many counts of this clonotype. This chain links TRBV20-1 with TRBJ2-5; D is perhaps TRBD1 or TRBD2 (5 bases each). CDR1 and CDR2 from the germline V gene are DFQATT and SNEGSKA (reference sequence). The V gene lost 3 bases and the J gene lost 4 bases, with 18 bases spanning the gap. The CDR3 extends over 15 amino acids. The CDR3 sequence is CSARIPGTGGETQYF. The CDR3 nucleotides read TGCAGTGCTAGGATCCCAGGGACGGGTGGAGAGACCCAGTACTTC.

This chain uses TRBV18 with TRBJ1-6, with a weak D call TRBD1 (6 bases). With 2 bases removed from V and 19 bases from J, the gap between germline ends came to 21 bases. The CDR3 loop spans 14 amino acids. Germline CDR1 KGHSH, CDR2 LQKENI. This CDR3 reads CASSPTGQPKGLHF. DNA of the CDR3: TGTGCCAGCTCACCAACTGGACAGCCCAAGGGGTTACACTTT. Full variable domain (missing parts from reference TRBV18 and TRBJ1-6): NAGVMQNPRHLVRRRGQEARLRCSPMKGHSHVYWYRQLPEEGLKFMVYLQKENIIDESGMPKERFSAEFPKEGPSILRIQQVVRGDSAAYFCASSPTGQPKGLHFGNGTRLTVT.

At least ten counts were recorded for this clonotype. The J gene is TRBJ2-7, the V gene TRBV18, with D maybe TRBD1 (6 bases). CDR3 length equals 13 residues. V lost 2 bases, J lost 2 bases, and 7 bases lay in between. Germline V gene data show CDR1 as KGHSH and CDR2 as LQKENI. The CDR3 region has the DNA TGTGCCAGCTCACCAGGACAGACCTACGAGCAGTACTTC. Its translation is CASSPGQTYEQYF.

This clonotype occurred many times. The J gene is TRBJ1-5, the V gene TRBV6-6; no firm D call. The CDR3 loop spans 17 amino acids. Germline CDR1 and CDR2: MNHNY and SVGAGI (reference sequence). V gave up 0 bases and J gave up 1 base, with 13 bases separating them. The CDR3 sequence is CASSYSQRSLSNQPQHF. The CDR3 region has the DNA TGTGCCAGCAGTTACTCGCAGCGGAGTCTAAGCAATCAGCCCCAGCATTTT.